This T cell receptor beta chain comes out of a study of T cell changes during pregnancy in multiple sclerosis. Assay: immunoSEQ multiplex PCR; the TCRdb copy retains only in-frame clones and omits some. The profile covers 70,000 to 90,000 clones, with 93% appearing a single time and 0.75% taken by the ten largest. The material was peripheral blood, obtained in the second trimester of pregnancy. This receptor was taken from a female donor in good health, enrolled as a control in a pregnancy study.

The CDR3 here is CASSPGVTGRVAYEQYF. The CDR3 DNA follows: TGTGCCAGCAGCCCTGGGGTGACAGGGCGTGTGGCGTACGAGCAGTACTTC. This chain uses TRBV5-6 with TRBJ2-7, with TRBD1 identical over 7 bases. This CDR3 region has 17 residues. In germline, CDR1 is SGHDT, CDR2 YYEEEE. V lost 4 bases to trimming and J lost 4 bases; unmatched junction nucleotides: 17.